These T cell receptor beta chains were read from a single sample in a study of OX40 agonist ivuxolimab in advanced cancers. Assay used: immunoSEQ multiplex PCR; TCRdb lists only in-frame clones, some missing. The profile shows tens of thousands of clones, approximately 81% of them singletons. Material: CD4+ or CD8+ T cells sorted from blood, obtained in a trial of the OX40 agonist ivuxolimab. Every receptor here comes from an adult with an advanced solid tumor such as melanoma, head and neck, liver or kidney cancer. Each CDR3 is given with its conserved first and last residue. D genes are given only for firm matches. The listing skips clone size in some rows; elsewhere it reads once, few, many or a size class.

>.|TRBJ2-7|.|TRBV28
CASSLGPKDYEQYF
TGTGCCAGCAGTTTAGGGCCGAAAGACTACGAGCAGTACTTC
>TRBD2|TRBJ2-3|.|TRBV7-6
CASSLHGASGDPDTQYF
TGTGCCAGCAGCTTACATGGGGCTAGCGGGGACCCAGATACGCAGTATTTT
>.|TRBJ2-1|.|TRBV5-4
CASSLPGPLFDEQFF
TGTGCCAGCAGCTTACCGGGTCCCTTATTTGATGAGCAGTTCTTC
>.|TRBJ2-7|.|TRBV21-1
CASSDPIGTEYVEQYF
TGTGCCAGCAGCGACCCTATAGGGACAGAGTACGTGGAGCAGTACTTC
>.|TRBJ2-2|.|TRBV4-2
CASSDATLGGVDTGELFF
TGTGCCAGCAGTGATGCTACACTAGGAGGCGTCGACACCGGGGAGCTGTTTTTT
>.|TRBJ2-5|.|TRBV12-5
CASGLSETQYF
TGTGCTAGTGGTTTGTCGGAGACCCAGTACTTC
>.|TRBJ2-5|.|TRBV6-6
CASSYEGRGRETQYF
TGTGCCAGCAGTTACGAGGGGAGGGGGCGAGAGACCCAGTACTTC
>TRBD1|TRBJ2-5|.|TRBV7-9
CASSLGTGPQETQYF
TGTGCCAGCAGCCTCGGGACAGGGCCACAAGAGACCCAGTACTTC
>.|TRBJ2-2|.|TRBV29-1
CSVDNRNTGELFF
TGCAGCGTTGACAACCGGAACACCGGGGAGCTGTTTTTT
>.|TRBJ1-3|.|TRBV2
CASSVSPSGNTIYF
TGTGCCAGCAGTGTCAGCCCTTCTGGAAACACCATATATTTT
>.|TRBJ1-3|.|TRBV29-1
CSAGTYGNTIYF
TGCAGCGCCGGGACGTATGGAAACACCATATATTTT
>TRBD1|TRBJ2-1|.|TRBV7-4
CAKGQEEVNEQFF
TGTGCCAAGGGACAGGAAGAGGTGAATGAGCAGTTCTTC
>TRBD1|TRBJ2-7|.|TRBV10-3
CAISESGTASYEQYF
TGTGCCATCAGTGAGTCCGGGACAGCTTCCTACGAGCAGTACTTC
>TRBD1|TRBJ1-1|.|TRBV4-1
CASSQDRRPGQGTTEAFF
TGCGCCAGCAGCCAAGATCGGCGCCCGGGACAGGGAACCACTGAAGCTTTCTTT
>.|TRBJ1-2|.|TRBV12-5
CASGLGTNYGYTF
TGTGCTAGTGGTTTGGGGACAAACTATGGCTACACCTTC
>TRBD2|TRBJ2-1|.|TRBV14
CASSQVTGGYNEQFF
TGTGCCAGCAGCCAAGTAACGGGGGGGTACAATGAGCAGTTCTTC
>TRBD2|TRBJ2-7|.|TRBV10-1
CASCVTSACYEQYF
TGCGCCAGCTGCGTGACTAGCGCCTGCTACGAGCAGTACTTC
>.|TRBJ2-7|.|TRBV5-5
CASSWGIYEQYF
TGTGCCAGCAGCTGGGGCATCTACGAGCAGTACTTC
>TRBD1|TRBJ1-6|.|TRBV19
CASSMVQGDSPLHF
TGTGCCAGTAGTATGGTCCAGGGGGATTCACCCCTCCACTTT
>TRBD2|TRBJ2-2|few|TRBV7-9
CASSLKAGALNTGELFF
TGTGCCAGCAGCTTAAAAGCGGGGGCCTTGAACACCGGGGAGCTGTTTTTT
>.|TRBJ2-3|.|TRBV6-4
CASSRNGNTDTQYF
TGTGCCAGCAGTAGGAACGGAAACACAGATACGCAGTATTTT
>.|TRBJ1-1|few|TRBV21-1
CASRIKVRGSRFNTEAFF
TGTGCCAGCAGAATAAAAGTCAGGGGGTCGAGATTCAACACTGAAGCTTTCTTT
>.|TRBJ1-1|.|TRBV12-5
CASGSGYGSGNTEAFF
TGTGCTAGTGGTTCAGGCTATGGGTCCGGGAACACTGAAGCTTTCTTT
>TRBD1|TRBJ1-5|.|TRBV2
CASSDNRGLNQPQHF
TGTGCCAGCAGTGATAACAGGGGGTTGAATCAGCCCCAGCATTTT
>.|TRBJ1-4|.|TRBV28
CASTPRTGKLFF
TGTGCCAGCACCCCACGGACTGGAAAACTGTTTTTT
>.|TRBJ1-3|.|TRBV27
CASSPGDSSGNTIYF
TGCGCCAGCAGCCCGGGAGACAGCTCTGGAAACACCATATATTTT
>.|TRBJ1-2|.|TRBV4-2
CASSQDVQGSNYGYTF
TGTGCCAGCAGCCAAGATGTTCAGGGGTCTAACTATGGCTACACCTTC
>.|TRBJ1-5|.|TRBV6-6
CASRDSNQPQHF
TGTGCCAGCAGAGATAGCAATCAGCCCCAGCATTTT
>.|TRBJ2-5|.|TRBV5-5
CASSSLSAGNRETQYF
TGTGCCAGCAGCTCGTTATCCGCGGGAAATAGGGAGACCCAGTACTTC
>.|TRBJ1-3|few|TRBV7-6
CASSLESGVPTGNTIYF
TGTGCCAGCAGCTTAGAAAGCGGGGTTCCGACTGGAAACACCATATATTTT
>.|TRBJ1-1|.|TRBV13
CASSPGQLNTEAFF
TGTGCCAGCAGCCCCGGACAGTTGAACACTGAAGCTTTCTTT
>.|TRBJ2-3|.|TRBV30
CAWEGGATDTQYF
TGTGCCTGGGAGGGGGGGGCGACAGATACGCAGTATTTT
>TRBD1|TRBJ2-7|.|TRBV19
CASTAGTGFPYEQYF
TGTGCCAGTACCGCCGGGACAGGGTTCCCCTACGAGCAGTACTTC
>.|TRBJ1-5|.|TRBV7-8
CASSSSLTPYSNQPQHF
TGTGCCAGCAGCTCTTCCTTAACACCGTATAGCAATCAGCCCCAGCATTTT
>.|TRBJ1-1|.|TRBV28
CASSFGSEAFF
TGTGCCAGCAGTTTTGGTTCTGAAGCTTTCTTT
>.|TRBJ2-5|.|TRBV15
CATSITRGQETQYF
TGTGCCACCAGCATAACCCGGGGACAAGAGACCCAGTACTTC